This passage covers 25 T cell receptor beta chains from one sample sequenced in a study of cytomegalovirus exposure and HLA in healthy donors. The data were produced by immunoSEQ multiplex PCR, yet TCRdb's version contains in-frame clones alone and is incomplete. The sample comprises under 200,000 clones, roughly 91% of which are singletons, and around 4.4% rests with the top ten. Sequenced sample: PBMCs. These receptors all come from a man between 18 and 35 years old in good health and CMV-seropositive.

This chain connects TRBV6-5 to TRBJ2-1; 7 bases match TRBD2. Germline values: CDR1 MNHEY, CDR2 SVGAGI. CDR3 size: 15 residues. With 5 bases clipped from V and 4 bases from J, the junction kept 8 bases outside the gene matches. The CDR3 spells CASSPLGLSYNEQFF. The CDR3 nucleotides read TGTGCCAGCAGTCCCCTGGGACTAAGTTACAATGAGCAGTTCTTC.

The genes are TRBV29-1 and TRBJ2-5, with TRBD1 matching over 9 bases. The CDR3 is 15 residues long. Germline V gene lookup returns CDR1 SQVTM and CDR2 ANQGSEA. The ends lost 5 bases at V and 3 bases at J; junction bases unmatched: 10. The CDR3 nucleotides are TGCAGCGTTCCCCAGGACAGGGGCGATAAAGAGACCCAGTACTTC. It is translated as CSVPQDRGDKETQYF. The whole variable domain, filled in from reference TRBV29-1 and TRBJ2-5, reads SAVISQKPSRDICQRGTSLTIQCQVDSQVTMMFWYRQQPGQSLTLIATANQGSEATYESGFVIDKFPISRPNLTFSTLTVSNMSPEDSSIYLCSVPQDRGDKETQYFGPGTRLLVL.

This rearrangement joins TRBV27 to TRBJ2-3; D might be TRBD2 (6 bases). This CDR3 contains 16 residues. Trimming cost V 7 bases and J 5 bases, with 22 bases left between them. Germline V CDR1 and CDR2: MNHEY, SMNVEV (reference sequence). The CDR3 DNA follows: TGTGCCAGCACCCCCTCCCGGGAGAGCGGTAGAGATACGCAGTATTTT. It encodes CASTPSRESGRDTQYF.

This chain uses TRBV7-9 with TRBJ1-4, with D hard to call. V lost 1 base and J 7 bases, leaving 19 bases between the germline ends. Germline values: CDR1 SEHNR, CDR2 FQNEAQ (reference sequence). CDR3 size: 17 residues. Here the CDR3 reads CASSLESRAPRGEKLFF. The CDR3 bases are TGTGCCAGCAGCTTAGAGTCCCGGGCACCACGGGGTGAAAAACTGTTTTTT. Supplemented by reference TRBV7-9 and TRBJ1-4, the full variable domain reads DTGVSQNPRHKITKRGQNVTFRCDPISEHNRLYWYRQTLGQGPEFLTYFQNEAQLEKSRLLSDRFSAERPKGSFSTLEIQRTEQGDSAMYLCASSLESRAPRGEKLFFGSGTQLSVL.

The CDR3 sequence is CASSPLAGAREQYF. The CDR3 nucleotides read TGCGCCAGCAGCCCACTAGCGGGAGCACGGGAGCAGTACTTC. This sequence joins TRBV4-1 and TRBJ2-7; 11 positions match TRBD2. The CDR3 runs 14 residues. Germline V gene lookup returns CDR1 MGHRA and CDR2 YSYEKL. V trimming: 4 bases; J trimming: 7 bases; junction bases outside the gene matches: 6.

V and J are TRBV7-9 and TRBJ1-1; D perhaps matches TRBD1 (6 bases). Germline CDR1 reads SEHNR; CDR2 reads FQNEAQ (reference sequence). The CDR3 is made up of 16 amino acids. With 0 bases removed from V and 5 bases from J, the gap between germline ends came to 16 bases. In DNA form, the CDR3 reads TGTGCCAGCAGCTTAGCGCTATCAGGGGTGAGGACTGAAGCTTTCTTT. Translation: CASSLALSGVRTEAFF.

This clone came up once. The genes are TRBV9 and TRBJ2-1; a weak D match, TRBD2 (5 bases). The CDR3 has 11 residues. V lost 0 bases, J lost 10 bases, and 5 bases lay in between. Germline CDR1 reads SGDLS; CDR2 reads YYNGEE. CDR3 loop: CASSVGREQFF. CDR3 DNA sequence: TGTGCCAGCAGCGTAGGGAGGGAGCAGTTCTTC.

The J gene is TRBJ2-3, the V gene TRBV5-4, with 10 bases fitting TRBD2. The CDR3 sequence is 16 residues long. CDR1 is SGHNT, CDR2 YYREEE, per germline (reference sequence). The J segment lost 6 bases and the V segment lost 0 bases, leaving 7 bases of the junction unmatched. The CDR3 region has the DNA TGTGCCAGCAGCTTGGGGGTAGCGGGAGGATTGGATACGCAGTATTTT. Its protein product is CASSLGVAGGLDTQYF. The entire variable domain, with the rest obtained from reference TRBV5-4 and TRBJ2-3, is as follows: ETGVTQSPTHLIKTRGQQVTLRCSSQSGHNTVSWYQQALGQGPQFIFQYYREEENGRGNFPPRFSGLQFPNYSSELNVNALELDDSALYLCASSLGVAGGLDTQYFGPGTRLTVL.

The V call is TRBV6-1, the J call TRBJ2-7; TRBD2 matches 14 bases. This CDR3 is built from 15 residues. With 6 bases clipped from V and 3 bases from J, the junction kept 4 bases outside the gene matches. Germline loops: CDR1 MNHNS, CDR2 SASEGT. CDR3 in amino acids: CASRTSGRADYEQYF. As DNA, the CDR3 is TGTGCCAGCAGGACTAGCGGGAGGGCCGACTACGAGCAGTACTTC.

The chain couples TRBV19 to TRBJ1-1, with TRBD1 matching 7 bases. Losses at the gene ends were 8 bases for V and 4 bases for J; bases not matched to a gene: 4. CDR1 is LNHDA, CDR2 SQIVND, per germline (reference sequence). The CDR3 is made up of 12 amino acids. The CDR3 is CASSWTGTEAFF. Written as DNA, the CDR3 is TGTGCCAGTTCCTGGACAGGCACTGAAGCTTTCTTT.

J is TRBJ2-1 and V is TRBV29-1, with 7 nucleotides matching TRBD1. The CDR3 has 16 residues. CDR1 is SQVTM, CDR2 ANQGSEA, per germline. The junction had 11 bases not matched to a gene; V was cut back by 0 bases and J by 6 bases. The CDR3 protein is CSVEDRPGQLINEQFF. In DNA, the CDR3 is TGCAGCGTTGAAGATCGACCGGGACAGTTGATCAATGAGCAGTTCTTC.

The chain couples TRBV7-9 to TRBJ2-5, with 8 bases matching TRBD1. The CDR3 runs to 15 residues. V shed 5 bases, J shed 4 bases, and the junction held 9 bases outside the gene matches. Germline lookup yields CDR1 SEHNR and CDR2 FQNEAQ (reference sequence). The CDR3 loop is CASSLPGQGRETQYF. CDR3 DNA: TGTGCCAGCAGCCTCCCTGGACAGGGTCGAGAGACCCAGTACTTC.

The CDR3 DNA follows: TGTGCCAGCAAGAGACTAGCGGGAGGGACTATGGATGAGCAGTTCTTC. This sequence encodes CASKRLAGGTMDEQFF. This rearrangement joins TRBV27 to TRBJ2-1, with 14 nucleotides matching TRBD2. Per germline, CDR1 MNHEY and CDR2 SMNVEV (reference sequence). The CDR3 consists of 16 residues. V lost 7 bases, J lost 8 bases, and 10 bases stayed unmatched.

V and J are TRBV2 and TRBJ1-1, with D hard to call. Per germline, CDR1 SNHLY and CDR2 FYNNEI. CDR3 length equals 15 residues. V lost 2 bases and J lost 0, with 10 bases in between. The CDR3 sequence is CASSEHSRMNTEAFF. CDR3 DNA sequence: TGTGCCAGCAGTGAACACAGTCGGATGAACACTGAAGCTTTCTTT.

This sequence joins TRBV5-1 and TRBJ2-5, with 9 nucleotides matching TRBD2. The junction had 10 bases not matched to a gene; V was cut back by 2 bases and J by 5 bases. The germline V gene encodes CDR1 SGHRS and CDR2 YFSETQ. This CDR3 comprises 16 residues. The CDR3 DNA reads TGCGCCAGCAGCTTAACCGCGGGACTAGCTGGGGAGACCCAGTACTTC. Translation: CASSLTAGLAGETQYF.

This clone was seen only once. V and J are TRBV11-1 and TRBJ1-1; TRBD1 matches 8 bases. This CDR3 contains 13 residues. Germline CDR1 reads SGHAT; CDR2 reads FQDESV (reference sequence). The ends lost 11 bases at V and 4 bases at J; junction bases unmatched: 9. The chain's CDR3 is CAGSGTGSTEAFF. The CDR3 DNA follows: TGTGCCGGCTCCGGGACAGGAAGCACTGAAGCTTTCTTT.

The sample holds one count of this clone. This rearrangement joins TRBV5-1 to TRBJ1-4; TRBD1 matches 7 bases. The V and J ends lost 6 bases and 3 bases, in that order; junction bases with no gene match: 2. The CDR3 loop spans 13 amino acids. Germline CDR1 and CDR2: SGHRS and YFSETQ. The CDR3 DNA reads TGCGCCAGCACCGGGACAGCTAATGAAAAACTGTTTTTT. It encodes CASTGTANEKLFF.

V usage is TRBV2 and J usage is TRBJ2-1; possible D gene TRBD2, 6 bases. V was clipped by 6 bases and J by 6 bases, with 21 bases between them. Germline V gives CDR1 SNHLY, CDR2 FYNNEI. The CDR3 contains 16 residues. The CDR3 protein is CASRVSGLVRGNEQFF. The CDR3 coding sequence is TGTGCCAGCAGAGTAAGCGGGTTGGTAAGGGGCAATGAGCAGTTCTTC.

This chain connects TRBV5-4 to TRBJ2-1, with 10 bases identical to TRBD1. This CDR3 has 15 amino acids. V gave up 3 bases and J gave up 3 bases; unmatched junction bases: 3. From germline, CDR1 is SGHNT and CDR2 YYREEE (reference sequence). The CDR3 bases are TGTGCCAGCAGCTCCGACAGGGGGCTCTACAATGAGCAGTTCTTC. It yields the protein CASSSDRGLYNEQFF.

V and J are TRBV13 and TRBJ2-7; D unclear. CDR3 size: 14 residues. Germline CDR1 PRHDT, CDR2 FYEKMQ (reference sequence). The ends were cut back, 2 bases at V and 3 bases at J, with 11 bases in the middle. CDR3: CASSLSDTYYEQYF. DNA of the CDR3: TGTGCCAGCAGCTTAAGTGACACGTACTACGAGCAGTACTTC. Full variable domain (missing parts from reference TRBV13 and TRBJ2-7): AAGVIQSPRHLIKEKRETATLKCYPIPRHDTVYWYQQGPGQDPQFLISFYEKMQSDKGSIPDRFSAQQFSDYHSELNMSSLELGDSALYFCASSLSDTYYEQYFGPGTRLTVT.

The chain has TRBV19 and TRBJ2-5; 8 nucleotides align to TRBD1. Unmatched junction bases numbered 9, after V lost 1 base and J lost 2 bases. Germline V gene data show CDR1 as LNHDA and CDR2 as SQIVND (reference sequence). CDR3 length equals 17 residues. CDR3 sequence reads: CASSIVGGTGRQETQYF. The CDR3 region has the DNA TGTGCCAGTAGTATAGTCGGCGGGACAGGCAGACAAGAGACCCAGTACTTC.

The chain employs TRBV4-2 and TRBJ2-3; 7 bases agree with TRBD2. With 1 base clipped from V and 4 bases from J, the junction kept 14 bases outside the gene matches. Looked up from germline, CDR1 is LGHNA and CDR2 is YNFKEQ. This CDR3 spans 18 amino acids. The CDR3 DNA reads TGTGCCAGCAGCCAAGTGGGCCTTAGCGGAGGGAGGGCAGATACGCAGTATTTT. It translates to CASSQVGLSGGRADTQYF.

V gene TRBV12-5 combines with J gene TRBJ2-7; weak D call: TRBD1 (5 bases). Germline V gene sequence: CDR1 LGHNT, CDR2 FRNRAP. V dropped 3 bases and J dropped 4 bases, with 13 bases sitting between them. CDR3 length equals 14 residues. CDR3 protein: CASGFPGHEYEQYF. The CDR3 region has the DNA TGTGCTAGTGGTTTCCCCGGACATGAGTACGAGCAGTACTTC.

The chain links TRBV14 to TRBJ2-7, with 8 bases aligning to TRBD2. CDR1 and CDR2 (germline): SGHDN, FVKESK. V lost 8 bases, J lost 0 bases, and 3 bases stayed unmatched. The CDR3 has 13 residues. The CDR3 bases are TGTGCCAGCTCCGGGACTAGCTCCTACGAGCAGTACTTC. Its translation: CASSGTSSYEQYF.

The chain joins TRBV19 to TRBJ2-1; 8 bases align to TRBD1. The germline gives CDR1 LNHDA, CDR2 SQIVND (reference sequence). V shed 5 bases, J shed 2 bases, and the junction held 5 bases outside the gene matches. This CDR3 has 15 residues. DNA for the CDR3: TGTGCCAGTAGTCGACAGGGGAACCCCTACAATGAGCAGTTCTTC. This sequence encodes CASSRQGNPYNEQFF.